The source of this T cell receptor beta chain is a study of shared clonotypes between healthy human individuals. Study details: CD4 naive and CD4 memory each took three plates per donor, while CD8 naive took two and CD8 memory one.

This CDR3 spans 15 amino acids. Germline V gene sequence: CDR1 SGHRS, CDR2 YFSETQ. The V and J ends lost 4 bases and 3 bases respectively, with 16 bases between them. Every subset's genomic DNA went evenly onto several immunoSEQ plates. On sorted subsets, replicate PCRs used 200 to 250 ng DNA, or around 30,000 T cell genomes. Authors' methods: Junction-only sequences without quality scores were provided by ImmunoSEQ, so filtering was different. Some clones are missing from TCRdb's copy, which holds only in-frame ones; the method was immunoSEQ multiplex PCR. The V and J calls and the clone size are those of that table, but D and trimming were determined from the DNA. The repertoire has millions of clones, approximately 93% of them found once; the top ten carry approximately 0.4%.

Material for sequencing was naive CD4+ T cells from PBMCs. As to subset: CD45RA+ positively selected. The chain uses TRBV5-1 and TRBJ1-1; tentative D call: TRBD1 (5 bases). The receptor was derived from a man in his late teens or twenties in good health. Some clones in this sample may be carry-over from other donors' samples. The CDR3: CASSGTRDLDTEAFF. The DNA of the CDR3 is TGCGCCAGCAGCGGGACTAGGGACCTCGACACTGAAGCTTTCTTT.